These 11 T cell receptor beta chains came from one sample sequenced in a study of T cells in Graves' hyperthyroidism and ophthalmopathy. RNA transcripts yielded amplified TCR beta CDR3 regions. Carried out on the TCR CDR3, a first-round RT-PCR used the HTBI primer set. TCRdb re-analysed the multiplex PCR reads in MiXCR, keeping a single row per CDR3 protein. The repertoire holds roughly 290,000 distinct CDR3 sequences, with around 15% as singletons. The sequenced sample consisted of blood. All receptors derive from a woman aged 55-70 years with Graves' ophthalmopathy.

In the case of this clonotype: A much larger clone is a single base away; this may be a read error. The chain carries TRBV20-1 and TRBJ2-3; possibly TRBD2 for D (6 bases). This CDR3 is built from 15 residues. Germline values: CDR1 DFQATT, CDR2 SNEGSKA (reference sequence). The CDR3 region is CSALPPGLRTDMQYF. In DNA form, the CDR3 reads TGCAGTGCTCTACCCCCGGGACTCCGCACAGATATGCAGTATTTT.

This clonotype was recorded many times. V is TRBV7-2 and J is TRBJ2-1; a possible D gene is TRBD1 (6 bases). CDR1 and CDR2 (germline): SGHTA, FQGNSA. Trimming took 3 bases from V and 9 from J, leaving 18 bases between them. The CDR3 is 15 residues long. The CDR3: CASSLDTGRATEQFF. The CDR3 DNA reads TGTGCCAGCAGCTTGGATACAGGGCGTGCGACTGAGCAGTTCTTC.

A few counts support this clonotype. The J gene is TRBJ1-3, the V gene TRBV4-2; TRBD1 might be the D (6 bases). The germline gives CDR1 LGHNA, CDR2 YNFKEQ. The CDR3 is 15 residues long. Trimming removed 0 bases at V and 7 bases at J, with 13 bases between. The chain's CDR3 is CASSQDNAGANTIYF. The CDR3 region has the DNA TGTGCCAGCAGCCAAGATAACGCGGGGGCGAACACCATATATTTT.

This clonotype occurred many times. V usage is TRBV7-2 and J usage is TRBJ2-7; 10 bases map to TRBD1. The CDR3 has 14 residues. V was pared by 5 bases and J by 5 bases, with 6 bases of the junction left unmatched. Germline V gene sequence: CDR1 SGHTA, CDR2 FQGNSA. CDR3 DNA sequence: TGTGCCAGCAGCCCGACAGGGGGCGAGGACGAGCAGTACTTC. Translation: CASSPTGGEDEQYF.

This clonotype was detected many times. CDR3: CASSESGTRHEQYF. CDR3 DNA: TGTGCCAGCAGCGAATCCGGGACTCGCCACGAGCAGTACTTC. This chain links TRBV9 with TRBJ2-7; tentative D call: TRBD2 (6 bases). The CDR3 consists of 14 residues. The germline V gene encodes CDR1 SGDLS and CDR2 YYNGEE. Trimming stripped 3 bases from V and 5 bases from J, with 15 bases between.

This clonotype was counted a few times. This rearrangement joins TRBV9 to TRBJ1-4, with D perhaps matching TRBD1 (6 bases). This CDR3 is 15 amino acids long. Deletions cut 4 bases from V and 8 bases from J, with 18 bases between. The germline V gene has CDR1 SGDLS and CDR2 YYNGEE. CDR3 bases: TGTGCCAGCAGCCCGCGGGACAACACGGGGGAAAAACTGTTTTTT. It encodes CASSPRDNTGEKLFF.

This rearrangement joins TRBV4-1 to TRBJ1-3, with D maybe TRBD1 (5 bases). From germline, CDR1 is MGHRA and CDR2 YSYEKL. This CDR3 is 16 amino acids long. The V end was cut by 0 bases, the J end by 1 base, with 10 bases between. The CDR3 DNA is TGCGCCAGCAGCCAAGATTCGGGGGGATCTGGAAACACCATATATTTT. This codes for CASSQDSGGSGNTIYF.

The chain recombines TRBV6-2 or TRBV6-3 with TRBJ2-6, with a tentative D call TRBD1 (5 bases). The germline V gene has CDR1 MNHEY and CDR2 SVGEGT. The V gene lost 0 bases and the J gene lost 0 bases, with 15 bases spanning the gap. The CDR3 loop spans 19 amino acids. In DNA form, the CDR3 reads TGTGCCAGCAGTTACTCTGACAGCCTTACACTCTCTGGGGCCAACGTCCTGACTTTC. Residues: CASSYSDSLTLSGANVLTF.

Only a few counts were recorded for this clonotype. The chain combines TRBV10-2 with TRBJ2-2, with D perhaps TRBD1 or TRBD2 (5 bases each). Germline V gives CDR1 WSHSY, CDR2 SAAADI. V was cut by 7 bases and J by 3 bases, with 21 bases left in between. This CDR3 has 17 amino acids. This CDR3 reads CASIRSFSGTHTGELFF. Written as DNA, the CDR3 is TGCGCCAGCATTCGTTCTTTCTCGGGGACCCACACCGGGGAGCTGTTTTTT.

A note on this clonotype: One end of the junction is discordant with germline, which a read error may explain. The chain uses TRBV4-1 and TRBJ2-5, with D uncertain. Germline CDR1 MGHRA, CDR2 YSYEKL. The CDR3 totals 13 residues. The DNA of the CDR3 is TGCGTCAGCAGCCAATGGTTGCAAGAGACCCAGTACTTC. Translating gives CVSSQWLQETQYF.

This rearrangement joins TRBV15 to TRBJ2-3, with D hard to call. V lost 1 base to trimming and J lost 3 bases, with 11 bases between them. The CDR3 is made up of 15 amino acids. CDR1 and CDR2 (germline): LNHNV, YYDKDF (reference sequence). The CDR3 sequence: CATSRGYLETDTQYF. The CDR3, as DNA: TGTGCCACCAGCAGAGGGTATTTGGAAACAGATACGCAGTATTTT.